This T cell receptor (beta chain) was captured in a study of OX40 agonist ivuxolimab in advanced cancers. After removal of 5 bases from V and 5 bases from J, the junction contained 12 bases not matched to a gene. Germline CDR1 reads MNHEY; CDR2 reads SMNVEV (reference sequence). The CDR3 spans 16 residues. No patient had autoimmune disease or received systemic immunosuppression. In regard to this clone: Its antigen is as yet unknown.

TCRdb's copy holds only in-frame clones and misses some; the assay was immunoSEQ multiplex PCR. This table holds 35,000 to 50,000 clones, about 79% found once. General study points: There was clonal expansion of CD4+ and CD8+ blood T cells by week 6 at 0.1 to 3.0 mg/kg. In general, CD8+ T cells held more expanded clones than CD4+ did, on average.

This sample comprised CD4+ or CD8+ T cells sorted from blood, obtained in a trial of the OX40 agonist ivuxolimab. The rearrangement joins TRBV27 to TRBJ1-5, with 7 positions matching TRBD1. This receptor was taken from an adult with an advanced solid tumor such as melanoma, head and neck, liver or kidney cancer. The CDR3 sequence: CASSPLQGLADQPQHF. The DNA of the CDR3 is TGTGCCAGCAGTCCCCTACAGGGGTTAGCGGATCAGCCCCAGCATTTT.